Listed below are T cell receptor beta chains from one sample, sequenced in a study of CD8 T cells in ankylosing spondylitis. Each CDR3 protein gets one entry after TCRdb re-called the 5' RACE reads with MiXCR. The sample has 45,000 to 65,000 distinct CDR3 sequences; 6.5% to 9% are singletons. The material sequenced was blood, either unsorted or a sorted T cell fraction (not recorded which). Receptor source: a female donor with ankylosing spondylitis or in good health (not recorded which). Both conserved end residues are part of each CDR3. Each record gives: J gene, D gene, V gene, clone size, CDR3 protein, CDR3 DNA. A D gene is named only where the DNA matches it firmly. Size is stated as once, few or many counts, or a class when the clone is expanded.

J gene: TRBJ1-3; D gene: .; V gene: TRBV7-2; clone size: few; CDR3 protein: CASSLGQRGNTIYF; CDR3 DNA: TGTGCCAGCAGCTTAGGTCAGCGGGGAAACACCATATATTTT
J gene: TRBJ2-2; D gene: TRBD1; V gene: TRBV20-1; clone size: many; CDR3 protein: CSARDALDRVGGELFF; CDR3 DNA: TGCAGTGCTAGAGATGCCCTGGACAGGGTAGGCGGGGAGCTGTTTTTT
J gene: TRBJ1-2; D gene: .; V gene: TRBV7-7; clone size: many; CDR3 protein: CAVGNGYTF; CDR3 DNA: TGTGCGGTAGGAAATGGCTACACCTTC
J gene: TRBJ2-3; D gene: .; V gene: TRBV24-1; clone size: many; CDR3 protein: CATGAHLSTDTQYF; CDR3 DNA: TGTGCCACCGGGGCACACCTTAGCACAGATACGCAGTATTTT
J gene: TRBJ2-2; D gene: TRBD1; V gene: TRBV20-1; clone size: many; CDR3 protein: CSAPGTGSTRGSGELFF; CDR3 DNA: TGCAGTGCCCCTGGGACAGGTTCTACACGGGGGTCCGGGGAGCTGTTTTTT
J gene: TRBJ1-2; D gene: .; V gene: TRBV5-1; clone size: many; CDR3 protein: CASSLETNYGYTF; CDR3 DNA: TGCGCCAGCAGCTTGGAAACTAACTATGGCTACACCTTC
J gene: TRBJ1-2; D gene: .; V gene: TRBV5-1; clone size: many; CDR3 protein: CASSSQGLIYGYTF; CDR3 DNA: TGCGCCAGCAGCTCTCAGGGGCTTATCTATGGCTACACCTTC
J gene: TRBJ2-1; D gene: TRBD1; V gene: TRBV5-1; clone size: few; CDR3 protein: CASSWLPGQGNEQFF; CDR3 DNA: TGCGCCAGCAGCTGGCTTCCGGGACAGGGCAATGAGCAGTTCTTC
J gene: TRBJ2-3; D gene: .; V gene: TRBV29-1; clone size: many; CDR3 protein: CSVSGREGTDTQYF; CDR3 DNA: TGCAGCGTCTCGGGCAGGGAGGGCACAGATACGCAGTATTTT
J gene: TRBJ2-3; D gene: .; V gene: TRBV5-1; clone size: many; CDR3 protein: CASSLGPPQGGARDTQYF; CDR3 DNA: TGCGCCAGCAGCTTGGGCCCCCCACAGGGGGGGGCGAGAGATACGCAGTATTTT
J gene: TRBJ1-1; D gene: .; V gene: TRBV5-1; clone size: many; CDR3 protein: CASSLEGHRVRLSNTEAFF; CDR3 DNA: TGCGCCAGCAGCTTGGAAGGGCACAGGGTCCGGCTATCGAACACTGAAGCTTTCTTT
J gene: TRBJ2-3; D gene: TRBD2; V gene: TRBV11-2; clone size: few; CDR3 protein: CASSLNLAGTDTQYF; CDR3 DNA: TGTGCCAGCAGCTTAAATCTAGCGGGGACAGATACGCAGTATTTT
J gene: TRBJ2-5; D gene: .; V gene: TRBV20-1; clone size: many; CDR3 protein: CSASRRGHTFQETQYF; CDR3 DNA: TGCAGTGCTAGTAGGCGGGGCCACACGTTCCAAGAGACCCAGTACTTC
J gene: TRBJ2-3; D gene: .; V gene: TRBV12-3/TRBV12-4; clone size: many; CDR3 protein: CASSPDRLITDTQYF; CDR3 DNA: TGTGCCAGCAGCCCAGACAGACTGATCACAGATACGCAGTATTTT
J gene: TRBJ1-3; D gene: .; V gene: TRBV12-3/TRBV12-4; clone size: few; CDR3 protein: CASTRTGNTIYF; CDR3 DNA: TGTGCCAGCACTCGAACTGGAAACACCATATATTTT
J gene: TRBJ2-5; D gene: TRBD1; V gene: TRBV5-4; clone size: many; CDR3 protein: CASSSWGQRKQETQYF; CDR3 DNA: TGTGCCAGCAGCTCATGGGGACAGCGAAAACAAGAGACCCAGTACTTC
J gene: TRBJ2-7; D gene: .; V gene: TRBV5-6; clone size: many; CDR3 protein: CASSPRDISTYEQYF; CDR3 DNA: TGTGCCAGCAGCCCCCGGGACATATCCACCTACGAGCAGTACTTC
J gene: TRBJ1-4; D gene: TRBD1; V gene: TRBV5-1; clone size: many; CDR3 protein: CASSRRQGTNEKLFF; CDR3 DNA: TGCGCCAGCAGCAGGAGACAGGGGACTAATGAAAAACTGTTTTTT
J gene: TRBJ2-7; D gene: .; V gene: TRBV5-6; clone size: many; CDR3 protein: CASRSGNSYEQYF; CDR3 DNA: TGTGCCAGCAGGTCCGGGAACTCCTACGAGCAGTACTTC
J gene: TRBJ2-1; D gene: .; V gene: TRBV5-1; clone size: many; CDR3 protein: CASSSAGGSGNEQFF; CDR3 DNA: TGCGCCAGCAGCTCGGCGGGCGGGTCTGGGAATGAGCAGTTCTTC
J gene: TRBJ1-1; D gene: .; V gene: TRBV24-1; clone size: many; CDR3 protein: CATRQGNTEAFF; CDR3 DNA: TGTGCCACCAGACAGGGGAACACTGAAGCTTTCTTT
J gene: TRBJ2-5; D gene: .; V gene: TRBV5-1; clone size: few; CDR3 protein: CASSFDSRETQYF; CDR3 DNA: TGCGCCAGCAGCTTTGACTCCCGAGAGACCCAGTACTTC
J gene: TRBJ2-2; D gene: .; V gene: TRBV20-1; clone size: many; CDR3 protein: CSAIRGALSTGELFF; CDR3 DNA: TGCAGTGCTATTCGGGGGGCGCTTAGCACCGGGGAGCTGTTTTTT
J gene: TRBJ2-3; D gene: .; V gene: TRBV29-1; clone size: many; CDR3 protein: CSVEDDLTPTDTQYF; CDR3 DNA: TGCAGCGTTGAGGACGACCTAACCCCCACAGATACGCAGTATTTT
J gene: TRBJ1-5; D gene: TRBD1; V gene: TRBV5-1; clone size: many; CDR3 protein: CASSMTGAFNQPQHF; CDR3 DNA: TGCGCCAGCAGCATGACAGGGGCCTTCAATCAGCCCCAGCATTTT
J gene: TRBJ2-7; D gene: .; V gene: TRBV27; clone size: many; CDR3 protein: CASSLGAGDYEQYF; CDR3 DNA: TGTGCCAGCAGTTTGGGGGCGGGGGATTACGAGCAGTACTTC
J gene: TRBJ1-5; D gene: TRBD1; V gene: TRBV5-5; clone size: many; CDR3 protein: CASSGQLGTGNQPQHF; CDR3 DNA: TGTGCCAGCAGCGGACAACTAGGGACAGGCAATCAGCCCCAGCATTTT
J gene: TRBJ2-3; D gene: .; V gene: TRBV12-3/TRBV12-4; clone size: many; CDR3 protein: CASSFLSVATDTQYF; CDR3 DNA: TGTGCCAGCAGTTTTTTAAGCGTGGCCACAGATACGCAGTATTTT
J gene: TRBJ2-5; D gene: TRBD1; V gene: TRBV11-3; clone size: many; CDR3 protein: CASSPRTGMSQETQYF; CDR3 DNA: TGTGCCAGCAGCCCCCGGACAGGAATGTCTCAAGAGACCCAGTACTTC